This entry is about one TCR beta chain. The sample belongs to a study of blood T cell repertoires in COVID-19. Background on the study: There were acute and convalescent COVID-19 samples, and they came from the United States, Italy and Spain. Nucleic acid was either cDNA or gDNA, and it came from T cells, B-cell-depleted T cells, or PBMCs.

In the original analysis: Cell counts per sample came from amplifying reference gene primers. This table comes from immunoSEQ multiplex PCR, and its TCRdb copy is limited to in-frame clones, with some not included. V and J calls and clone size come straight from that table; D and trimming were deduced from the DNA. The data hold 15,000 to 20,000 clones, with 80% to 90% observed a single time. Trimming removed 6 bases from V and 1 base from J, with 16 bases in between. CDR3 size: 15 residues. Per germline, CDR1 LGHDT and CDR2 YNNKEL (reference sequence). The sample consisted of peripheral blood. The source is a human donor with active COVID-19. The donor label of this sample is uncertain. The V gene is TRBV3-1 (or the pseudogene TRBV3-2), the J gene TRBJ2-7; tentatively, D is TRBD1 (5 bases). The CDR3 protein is CASRKDNSPSYEQYF. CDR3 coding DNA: TGTGCCAGCAGGAAGGACAATTCCCCATCCTACGAGCAGTACTTC.